Sequencing of this T cell receptor (beta chain) was carried out in a study of blood T cell repertoires in COVID-19. The protocol was immunoSEQ multiplex PCR, while the TCRdb copy is restricted to in-frame clones and leaves out a portion. The data show 50,000 to 65,000 clones, 86% seen once. What was sequenced was peripheral blood. This receptor was identified in a man between 35 and 55 years old with acute or convalescent COVID-19.

The CDR3 region has the DNA TGTGCCAGCAGCCTGGGGACAGGGTGGACCTACGAGCAGTACTTC. Translation: CASSLGTGWTYEQYF. The J gene is TRBJ2-7, the V gene TRBV9; 9 bases fit TRBD1. This CDR3 contains 15 residues. Germline CDR1 is SGDLS and CDR2 is YYNGEE. V was pared by 4 bases and J by 2 bases, with 7 bases of the junction left unmatched.